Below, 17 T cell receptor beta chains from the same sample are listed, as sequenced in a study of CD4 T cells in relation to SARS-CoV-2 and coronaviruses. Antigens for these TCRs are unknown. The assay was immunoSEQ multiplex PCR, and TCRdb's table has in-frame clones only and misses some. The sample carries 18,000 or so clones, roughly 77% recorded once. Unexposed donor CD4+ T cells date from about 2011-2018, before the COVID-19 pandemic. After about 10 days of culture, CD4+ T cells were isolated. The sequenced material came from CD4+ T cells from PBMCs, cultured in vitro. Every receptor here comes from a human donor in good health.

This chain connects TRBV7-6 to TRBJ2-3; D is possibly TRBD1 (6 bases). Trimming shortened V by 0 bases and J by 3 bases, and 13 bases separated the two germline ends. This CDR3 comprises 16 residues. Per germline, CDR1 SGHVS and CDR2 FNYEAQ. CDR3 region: CASSLATGMVTDTQYF. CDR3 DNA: TGTGCCAGCAGCTTAGCTACAGGGATGGTAACAGATACGCAGTATTTT.

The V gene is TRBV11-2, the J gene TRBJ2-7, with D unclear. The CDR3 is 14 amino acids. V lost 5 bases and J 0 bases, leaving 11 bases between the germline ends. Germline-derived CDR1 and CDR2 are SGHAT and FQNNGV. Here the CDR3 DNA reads TGTGCCAGCAGCATTGGACGCAACTCCTACGAGCAGTACTTC. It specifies CASSIGRNSYEQYF.

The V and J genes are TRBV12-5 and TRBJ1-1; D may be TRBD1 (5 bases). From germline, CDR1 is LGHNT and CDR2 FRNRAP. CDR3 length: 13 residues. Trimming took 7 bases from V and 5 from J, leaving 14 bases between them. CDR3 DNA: TGTGCTAGTGTACCCCAGGGAAGTACTGAAGCTTTCTTT. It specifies CASVPQGSTEAFF.

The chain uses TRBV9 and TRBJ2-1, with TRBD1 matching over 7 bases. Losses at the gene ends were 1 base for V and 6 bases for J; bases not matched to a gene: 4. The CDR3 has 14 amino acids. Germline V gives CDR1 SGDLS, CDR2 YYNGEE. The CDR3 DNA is TGTGCCAGCAGCGTAACGGGACAGAGCAATGAGCAGTTCTTC. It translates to CASSVTGQSNEQFF.

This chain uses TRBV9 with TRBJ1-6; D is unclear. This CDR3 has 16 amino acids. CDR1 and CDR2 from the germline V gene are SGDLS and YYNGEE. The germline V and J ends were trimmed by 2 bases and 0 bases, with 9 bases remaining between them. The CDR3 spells CASSVGRSSYNSPLHF. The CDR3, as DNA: TGTGCCAGCAGCGTTGGACGTAGCTCCTATAATTCACCCCTCCACTTT.

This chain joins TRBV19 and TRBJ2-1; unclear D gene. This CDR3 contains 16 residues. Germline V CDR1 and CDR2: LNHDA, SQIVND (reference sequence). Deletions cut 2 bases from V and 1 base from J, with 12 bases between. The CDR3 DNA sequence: TGTGCCAGTAGTATAATCCTACGGCTTTCCTACAATGAGCAGTTCTTC. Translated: CASSIILRLSYNEQFF. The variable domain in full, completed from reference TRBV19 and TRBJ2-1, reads DGGITQSPKYLFRKEGQNVTLSCEQNLNHDAMYWYRQDPGQGLRLIYYSQIVNDFQKGDIAEGYSVSREKKESFPLTVTSAQKNPTAFYLCASSIILRLSYNEQFFGPGTRLTVL.

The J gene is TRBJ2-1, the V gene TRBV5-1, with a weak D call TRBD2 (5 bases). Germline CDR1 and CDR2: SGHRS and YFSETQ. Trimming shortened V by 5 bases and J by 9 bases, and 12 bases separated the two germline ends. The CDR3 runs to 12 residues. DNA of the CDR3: TGCGCCAGCAGAATATCCGGGATTGAGCAGTTCTTC. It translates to CASRISGIEQFF.

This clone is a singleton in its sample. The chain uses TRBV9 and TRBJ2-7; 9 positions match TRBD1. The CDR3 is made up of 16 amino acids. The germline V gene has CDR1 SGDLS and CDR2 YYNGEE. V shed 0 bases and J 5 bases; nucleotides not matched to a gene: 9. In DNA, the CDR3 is TGTGCCAGCAGCGTAGACTTGGGACAGGGATCCCACGAGCAGTACTTC. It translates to CASSVDLGQGSHEQYF.

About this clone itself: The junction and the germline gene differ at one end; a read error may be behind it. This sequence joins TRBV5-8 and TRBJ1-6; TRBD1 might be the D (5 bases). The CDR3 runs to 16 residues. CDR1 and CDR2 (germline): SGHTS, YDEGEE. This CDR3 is CASTLAGSSYNSPLHF. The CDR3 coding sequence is TGTGCCAGCACCTTGGCAGGGAGCTCCTATAATTCACCCCTCCACTTT.

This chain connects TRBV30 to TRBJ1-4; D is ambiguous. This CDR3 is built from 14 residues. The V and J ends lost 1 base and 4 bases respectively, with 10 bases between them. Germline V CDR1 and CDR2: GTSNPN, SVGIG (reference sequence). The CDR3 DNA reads TGTGCCTGGAGTGCCCACCTCGTTAATGAAAAACTGTTTTTT. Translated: CAWSAHLVNEKLFF. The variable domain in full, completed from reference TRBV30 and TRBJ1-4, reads SQTIHQWPATLVQPVGSPLSLECTVEGTSNPNLYWYRQAAGRGLQLLFYSVGIGQISSEVPQNLSASRPQDRQFILSSKKLLLSDSGFYLCAWSAHLVNEKLFFGSGTQLSVL.

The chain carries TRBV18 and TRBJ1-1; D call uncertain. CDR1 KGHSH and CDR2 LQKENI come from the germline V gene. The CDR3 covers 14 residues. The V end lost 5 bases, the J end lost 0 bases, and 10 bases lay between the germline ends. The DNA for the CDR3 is TGTGCCAGCTCAGACGCCCGGATGAACACTGAAGCTTTCTTT. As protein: CASSDARMNTEAFF.

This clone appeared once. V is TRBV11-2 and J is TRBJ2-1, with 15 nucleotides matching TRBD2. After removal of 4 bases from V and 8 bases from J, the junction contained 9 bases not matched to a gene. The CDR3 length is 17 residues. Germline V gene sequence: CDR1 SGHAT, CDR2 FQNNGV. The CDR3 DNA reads TGTGCCAGCAGCTCAATATGGACTAGCGGGAGGGTCTATGAGCAGTTCTTC. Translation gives CASSSIWTSGRVYEQFF.

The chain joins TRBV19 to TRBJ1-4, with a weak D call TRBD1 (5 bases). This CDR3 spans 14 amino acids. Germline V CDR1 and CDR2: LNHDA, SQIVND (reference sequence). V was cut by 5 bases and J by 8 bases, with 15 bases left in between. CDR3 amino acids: CASSSPRGIEKLFF. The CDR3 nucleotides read TGTGCCAGTAGTTCCCCGCGGGGGATCGAAAAACTGTTTTTT.

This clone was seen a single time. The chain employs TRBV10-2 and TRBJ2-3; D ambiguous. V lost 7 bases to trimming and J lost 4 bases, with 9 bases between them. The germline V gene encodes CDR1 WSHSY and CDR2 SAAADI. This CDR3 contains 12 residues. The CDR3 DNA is TGCGCCAGCAAGTTAATATCAGATACGCAGTATTTT. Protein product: CASKLISDTQYF.

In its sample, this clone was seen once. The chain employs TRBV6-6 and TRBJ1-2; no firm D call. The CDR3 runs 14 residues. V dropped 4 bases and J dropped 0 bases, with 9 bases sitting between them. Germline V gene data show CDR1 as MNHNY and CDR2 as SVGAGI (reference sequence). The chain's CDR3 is CASSSEGPNYGYTF. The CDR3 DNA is TGTGCCAGCAGTTCCGAGGGCCCTAACTATGGCTACACCTTC.

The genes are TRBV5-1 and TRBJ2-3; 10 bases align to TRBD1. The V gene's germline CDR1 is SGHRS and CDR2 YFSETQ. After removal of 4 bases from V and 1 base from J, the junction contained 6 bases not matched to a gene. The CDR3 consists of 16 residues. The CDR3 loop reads CASSDLGTGGTDTQYF. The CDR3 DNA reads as TGCGCCAGCAGCGACCTAGGGACAGGGGGCACAGATACGCAGTATTTT.

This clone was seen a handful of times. The CDR3 DNA reads TGTGCCAGCAGTGAAGTAGCGTACCAGGGTTTAAGAGAGACCCAGTACTTC. This codes for CASSEVAYQGLRETQYF. This chain connects TRBV2 to TRBJ2-5; D is possibly TRBD1 or TRBD2 (5 bases each). CDR1 and CDR2 (germline): SNHLY, FYNNEI. The CDR3 runs 17 residues. V was pared by 1 base and J by 4 bases, with 19 bases between.